This TCR beta chain was identified during a study of beta chain features in type 1 diabetes. Study-wide results and limits: Shorter templates might be favored by PCR, equally in patients and controls. Patients with type 1 diabetes showed fewer VDJ junction insertions and more deletions. Among patients, naive, central memory and Treg TCRB repertoires appeared more similar than among healthy donors. These data did not resolve whether HLA type affects TCRB rearrangement.

Trimming shortened V by 2 bases and J by 9 bases, and 17 bases separated the two germline ends. CDR1 is MNHEY and CDR2 is SVGAGI in the germline V gene. The CDR3 is 16 amino acids. This clone was counted only a few times. Antigen specificity is unknown. Sequenced material consisted of expressed TCRB transcripts (all of the isolated RNA was reverse transcribed). Profiling relied on immunoSEQ multiplex PCR, and the TCRdb table lists in-frame clones only, not all of them. Among more than 50,000 clones listed, roughly three fifths were seen once. The gene calls are TRBV6-5 and TRBJ1-6, with D possibly matching TRBD1 (5 bases). Sequencing used Tregs from blood. The source of this sequence is a woman younger than 35 in good health. The CDR3 loop is CASSYPSGGWSSPLHF. The CDR3 nucleotides are TGTGCCAGCAGTTACCCGAGCGGGGGTTGGAGTTCACCCCTCCACTTT.